This T cell receptor beta chain was found in a study of blood T cell repertoires in COVID-19. The wider study: Both acute and convalescent COVID-19 samples were obtained from the United States, Italy and Spain. In each case, the material was cDNA or gDNA derived from T cells, B-cell-depleted T cells, or PBMCs.

In the authors' workflow: Scientists estimated how many nucleated cells there were by amplifying reference gene primers. Sequenced by immunoSEQ multiplex PCR; TCRdb stores in-frame clones only, minus some. The DNA gave D and trimming, while V, J and clone size come from that table. Here the sample spans about 79,000 clones, more than 85% being singletons. The V and J ends lost 2 bases and 5 bases respectively, with 8 bases between them. This CDR3 spans 13 amino acids. The germline gives CDR1 SGDLS, CDR2 YYNGEE. Sequencing used peripheral blood. This rearrangement joins TRBV9 to TRBJ2-1; D is uncertain. The receptor was isolated from a man aged 65-85 years with active or convalescent COVID-19. The CDR3 nucleotides read TGTGCCAGCAGCGTCGACATAAACAATGAGCAGTTCTTC. It translates to CASSVDINNEQFF.